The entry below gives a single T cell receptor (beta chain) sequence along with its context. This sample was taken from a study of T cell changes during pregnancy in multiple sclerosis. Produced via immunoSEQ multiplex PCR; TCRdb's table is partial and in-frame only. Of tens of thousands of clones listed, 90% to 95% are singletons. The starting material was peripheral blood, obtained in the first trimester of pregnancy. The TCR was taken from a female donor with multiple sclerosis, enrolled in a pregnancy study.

CDR3 sequence: CASSPRTGRTDTQYF. CDR3 in DNA: TGTGCCAGCAGCCCCCGGACAGGGCGCACAGATACGCAGTATTTT. The V gene is TRBV13, the J gene TRBJ2-3; 8 bases agree with TRBD1. Germline CDR1 reads PRHDT; CDR2 reads FYEKMQ (reference sequence). The CDR3 spans 15 residues. V dropped 5 bases and J dropped 1; count of bases not matched to a gene: 5. Full variable domain (outside the CDR3, taken from reference TRBV13 and TRBJ2-3): AAGVIQSPRHLIKEKRETATLKCYPIPRHDTVYWYQQGPGQDPQFLISFYEKMQSDKGSIPDRFSAQQFSDYHSELNMSSLELGDSALYFCASSPRTGRTDTQYFGPGTRLTVL.